A single count supports the clone carrying this TCR beta chain. Its target is not known. Produced via immunoSEQ multiplex PCR; TCRdb's table is partial and in-frame only. The sample contains 60,000 to 85,000 clones, around four fifths of which appear only once. Blood was sampled at baseline, cycle 4 day 1, and cycle 7 day 1. This specimen comes from a study of OX40 agonist ivuxolimab in advanced cancers. Looking at the study overall: Averaging approximately 60 years in age, with a range of 23 to 79, the cohort was 82.7% male.

Study-level results: There was clonal expansion of CD4+ and CD8+ blood T cells by week 6 at 0.1 to 3.0 mg/kg.

Looked up from germline, CDR1 is SGHDN and CDR2 is FVKESK. The CDR3 length is 11 residues. The V end was cut by 2 bases, the J end by 1 base, with 0 bases between. The TCR originated in an adult with an advanced solid tumor such as melanoma, head and neck, liver or kidney cancer. This sequence joins TRBV14 and TRBJ2-7, with D hard to call. Source: CD4+ or CD8+ T cells sorted from blood, taken in a trial of the OX40 agonist ivuxolimab. The CDR3 reads CASSQSYEQYF. CDR3 in DNA: TGTGCCAGCAGCCAATCCTACGAGCAGTACTTC.